Listed below are T cell receptor beta chains from one sample, sequenced in a study of cytomegalovirus exposure and HLA in healthy donors. Using immunoSEQ multiplex PCR, the repertoire was profiled, and TCRdb retains in-frame clones only, with some absent. The sample comprises roughly 120,000 clones, approximately 80% of which are singletons, and around 4.5% rests with the top ten. Input material: PBMCs. The receptors derive from a man aged 25-40 years in good health and CMV-seropositive. CDR3s include the opening cysteine and the closing phenylalanine or tryptophan. The order of the fields is V gene, CDR3 length, clone size, D gene, J gene, CDR3 DNA, CDR3 protein. D genes are given only for firm matches. Not all rows give a size; the values are once, few, many and, for expanded clones, a class.

TRBV5-1	18	.	.	TRBJ1-1	TGCGCCAGCAGCTTGGGGACTACTGAATTATTAATGAACACTGAAGCTTTCTTT	CASSLGTTELLMNTEAFF
TRBV6-6	15	.	TRBD1	TRBJ2-3	TGTGCCAGCAGGCCAGACAGGGGGCGCACAGATACGCAGTATTTT	CASRPDRGRTDTQYF
TRBV5-5	14	.	.	TRBJ2-7	TGTGCCAGCAGCTTCGTGGGGCAGACCTACGAGCAGTACTTC	CASSFVGQTYEQYF
TRBV7-2	16	once	TRBD2	TRBJ2-7	TGTGCCAGCAGCTCCAATGCGGGACTAGCGGCCAACGAGCAGTACTTC	CASSSNAGLAANEQYF
TRBV7-9	15	.	.	TRBJ1-5	TGTTCCAGCAGCTTAGGTTCGAGTCTCAATCAGCCCCAGCATTTT	CSSSLGSSLNQPQHF
TRBV28	16	.	.	TRBJ2-6	TGTGCCACAGACAGGAACCTTGGACCTGGGGCCAACGTCCTGACTTTC	CATDRNLGPGANVLTF
TRBV5-5	13	.	.	TRBJ2-7	TGTGCCAGCAGCCGGGTCAGTATCTACGAGCAGTACTTC	CASSRVSIYEQYF
TRBV5-4	15	.	.	TRBJ1-2	TGTGCCAGCAGCTTGGAAGCAGGTCCTTTCTATGGCTACACCTTC	CASSLEAGPFYGYTF
TRBV4-3	15	.	TRBD1	TRBJ2-5	TGCGCCAGCAGCCACGGAGACAGGGATGCCGAGACCCAGTACTTC	CASSHGDRDAETQYF
TRBV6-5	15	few	TRBD1	TRBJ2-6	TGTGCCAGCAGTTACAGGGGGCCTGGGGCCAACGTCCTGACTTTC	CASSYRGPGANVLTF
TRBV5-1	16	.	TRBD1	TRBJ2-1	TGCGCCAGCAGCAATATTCAGGGGGCGGCGTACAATGAGCAGTTCTTC	CASSNIQGAAYNEQFF
TRBV4-3	16	.	TRBD2	TRBJ2-7	TGCGCCAGCAGCCAAGGTCTAGCGGGAGGGCCCCACGAGCAGTACTTC	CASSQGLAGGPHEQYF
TRBV10-3	15	once	TRBD2	TRBJ2-5	TGTGCCATCAGTGCGGGACTAGCGGGGCAAGAGACCCAGTACTTC	CAISAGLAGQETQYF
TRBV5-6	17	once	TRBD1	TRBJ1-1	TGTGCCAGCAGCTTTGTACAGGGGGCTTTTAAAAACACTGAAGCTTTCTTT	CASSFVQGAFKNTEAFF
TRBV2	14	.	.	TRBJ2-7	TGTGCCAGCAGTGAACAGGGTATTGGTTACGAGCAGTACTTC	CASSEQGIGYEQYF
TRBV10-3	15	.	TRBD2	TRBJ2-7	TGTGCCATCAGTGAAGTAAGGGGCGGGAGCTACGAGCAGTACTTC	CAISEVRGGSYEQYF
TRBV30	13	.	.	TRBJ1-2	TGTGCCTGGAGTGTAGGGGGACAACATGGCTACACCTTC	CAWSVGGQHGYTF
TRBV27	15	.	.	TRBJ1-2	TGTGCCAGCAGTTTTGGGTTCCCGGGGAACTATGGCTACACCTTC	CASSFGFPGNYGYTF
TRBV27	15	.	TRBD1	TRBJ1-5	TGTGCCAGCAGTTCCTGGACAGGGGCTGTTCAGCCCCAGCATTTT	CASSSWTGAVQPQHF
TRBV6-6	16	.	TRBD2	TRBJ2-7	TGTGCCAGTCAATCTAGCGGGGGGACTCTAACCTACGAGCAGTACTTC	CASQSSGGTLTYEQYF
TRBV9	14	.	TRBD1	TRBJ1-2	TGTGCCAGCAGCGCCACAGGGGCCCCCCTTGGCTACACCTTC	CASSATGAPLGYTF
TRBV5-5	14	.	TRBD1	TRBJ1-2	TGTGCCAGCACCCTTGACAGGGCTAACTATGGCTACACCTTC	CASTLDRANYGYTF
TRBV30	16	.	TRBD2	TRBJ2-3	TGTGCCTGGAGTGTGGAGGGACTAGCTAACACAGATACGCAGTATTTT	CAWSVEGLANTDTQYF
TRBV11-2	16	.	.	TRBJ2-7	TGTGCCAGCAGCGCACTCAGGGGGAGGAGCTCCTACGAGCAGTACTTC	CASSALRGRSSYEQYF